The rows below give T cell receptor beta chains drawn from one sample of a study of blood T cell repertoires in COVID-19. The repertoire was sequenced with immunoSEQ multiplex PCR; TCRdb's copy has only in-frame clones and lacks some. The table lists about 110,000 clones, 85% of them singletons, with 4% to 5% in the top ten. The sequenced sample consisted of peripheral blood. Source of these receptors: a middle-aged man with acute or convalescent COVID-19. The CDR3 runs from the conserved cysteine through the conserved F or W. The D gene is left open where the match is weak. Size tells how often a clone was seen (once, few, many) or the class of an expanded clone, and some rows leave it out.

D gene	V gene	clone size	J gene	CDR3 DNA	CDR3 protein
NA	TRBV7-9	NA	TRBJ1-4	TGTGCCATTCCGGGACACCTGAATGAAAAACTGTTTTTT	CAIPGHLNEKLFF
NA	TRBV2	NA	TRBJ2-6	TGTGCCAGCAGTTACAGTTCTGGGGCCAACGTCCTGACTTTC	CASSYSSGANVLTF
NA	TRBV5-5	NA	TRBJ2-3	TGTGCCAGCAGCCCCCGTGCAGATACGCAGTATTTT	CASSPRADTQYF
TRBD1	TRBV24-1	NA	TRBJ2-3	TGTGCCACCAGTGATACCGGGACAGGGACGACAGATACGCAGTATTTT	CATSDTGTGTTDTQYF
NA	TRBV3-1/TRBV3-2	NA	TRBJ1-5	TGTGCCAGCAGCCAAGGGAGGGCGCAGCCCCAGCATTTT	CASSQGRAQPQHF
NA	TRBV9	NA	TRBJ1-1	TGTGCCAGCAGCCTACAGGGGAACACTGAAGCTTTCTTT	CASSLQGNTEAFF
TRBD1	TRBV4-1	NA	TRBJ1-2	TGCGCCAGCAGCCCGGGGACAGGAGGTAACTATGGCTACACCTTC	CASSPGTGGNYGYTF
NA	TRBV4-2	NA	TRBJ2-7	TGTGCCAGCAGCCAAGGACTTGACTACGAGCAGTACTTC	CASSQGLDYEQYF
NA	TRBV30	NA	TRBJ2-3	TGTGCCTCAACTAATAATGAACTAGCAACTAGCACAGATACGCAGTATTTT	CASTNNELATSTDTQYF
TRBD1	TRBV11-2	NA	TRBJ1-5	TGTGCCAGCAGCTTAGGGACAGGGAGCAATCAGCCCCAGCATTTT	CASSLGTGSNQPQHF
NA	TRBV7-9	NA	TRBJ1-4	TGTGCCAGCAGTTTGTCAGGGTTTAATGAAAAACTGTTTTTT	CASSLSGFNEKLFF
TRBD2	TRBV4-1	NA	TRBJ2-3	TGCGCCAGCAGCCAAGACGGGGGGGCTAGCACAGATACGCAGTATTTT	CASSQDGGASTDTQYF
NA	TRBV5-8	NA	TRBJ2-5	TGTGCCAGCAGCTGGGGCGCCGGCCAAGAGACCCAGTACTTC	CASSWGAGQETQYF
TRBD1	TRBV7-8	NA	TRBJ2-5	TGTGCCAGCAGCTTAGGACAGGGGGAGACCCAGTACTTC	CASSLGQGETQYF
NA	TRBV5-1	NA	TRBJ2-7	TGCGCCAGCAGCCTGGCGTCTCTAGTCGGGAGCTCCTACGAGCAGTACTTC	CASSLASLVGSSYEQYF
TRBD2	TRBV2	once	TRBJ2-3	TGTGCCAGCAGCTCCCGGACTAGCGGCACAGATACGCAGTATTTT	CASSSRTSGTDTQYF
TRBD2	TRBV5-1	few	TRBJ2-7	TGCGCCAGCAGCTTAGTAGCGGGAGGCTCCTACGAGCAGTACTTC	CASSLVAGGSYEQYF
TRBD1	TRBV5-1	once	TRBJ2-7	TGCGCCAGCAGCTTGGACCGGGACAGGGGTTGGTGGGAGCAGTACTTC	CASSLDRDRGWWEQYF
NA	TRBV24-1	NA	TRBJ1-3	TGTGCCACCAGTGATACTATGGGCACCATATATTTT	CATSDTMGTIYF
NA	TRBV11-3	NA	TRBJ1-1	TGTGCCAGCAGCCCAGGTTACGCCACTGAAGCTTTCTTT	CASSPGYATEAFF
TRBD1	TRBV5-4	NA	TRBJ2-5	TGTGCCAGCAGCTTGGGACAGGGAATCTGGGAGACCCAGTACTTC	CASSLGQGIWETQYF
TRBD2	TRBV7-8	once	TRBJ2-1	TGTGCCAGCAGCCCACTTAGTTCTAGCGGTTCCTACAATGAGCAGTTCTTC	CASSPLSSSGSYNEQFF
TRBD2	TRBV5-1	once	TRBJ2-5	TGCGCCAGCAGCTCCCCAGGGACTAGCGGACTACAAGAGACCCAGTACTTC	CASSSPGTSGLQETQYF
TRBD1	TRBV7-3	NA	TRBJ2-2	TGTGCCAGCAGCGAAAGGGGGCAGGATACCGGGGAGCTGTTTTTT	CASSERGQDTGELFF
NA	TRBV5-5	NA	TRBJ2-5	TGTGCCAGCAGCCTCCGGGCCAGGGGAGAGACCCAGTACTTC	CASSLRARGETQYF
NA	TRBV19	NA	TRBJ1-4	TGTGCCAGTACCGCTGGAGGGGTTAGCGAAAAACTGTTTTTT	CASTAGGVSEKLFF
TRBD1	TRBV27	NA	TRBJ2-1	TGTGCCAGCAGTTCGAGACAGGGGATTCGGTCCTACAATGAGCAGTTCTTC	CASSSRQGIRSYNEQFF
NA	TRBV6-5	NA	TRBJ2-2	TGTGCCAGCAGTTACTCCGGGACTCGGGTCACCGGGGAGCTGTTTTTT	CASSYSGTRVTGELFF
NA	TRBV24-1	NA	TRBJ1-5	TGTGCCACCAGTGATTTCGAGAATCAGCCCCAGCATTTT	CATSDFENQPQHF
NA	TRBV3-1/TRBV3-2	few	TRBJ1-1	TGTGCCAGCAGCCAAGCTGACAGAAACACTGAAGCTTTCTTT	CASSQADRNTEAFF
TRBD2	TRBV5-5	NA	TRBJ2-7	TGTGCCAGCAGCACTAGCGGGGGGAGAAACGAGCAGTACTTC	CASSTSGGRNEQYF
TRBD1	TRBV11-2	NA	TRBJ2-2	TGTGCCAGCAGCCTTGCCTGGGCCGGGACAGGGACCGGGGAGCTGTTTTTT	CASSLAWAGTGTGELFF
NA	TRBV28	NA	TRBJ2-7	TGTGCCAGCAGGTCGGAGGGAACCTACGAGCAGTACTTC	CASRSEGTYEQYF